The clone carrying this T cell receptor (beta chain) was seen only once. Its antigen is undetermined. These data come from a study of blood T cells in healthy people across ages. Study-level results: Both higher diversity and more naive CD4+ cells marked long-lived donors when set against aged donors. Roughly linear age-related decline in beta diversity appeared, significant by age 40.

A minimum of 5 micrograms of total RNA was extracted per sample. A second PCR, run for roughly 7 to 11 cycles, used a sample-barcoded 5' primer plus a J-beta primer mix. Each CDR3 protein gets one entry after TCRdb re-called the 5' RACE reads with MiXCR. The table shows some 700,000 distinct CDR3 sequences, with around 46% occurring only once. The specimen was blood. The receptor comes from a woman aged 60-75 years in good health.

In DNA form, the CDR3 reads TGTGCCAGCAGCTTAAGCGGGAGGCCATTCAATGAGCAGTTCTTC. The encoded protein is CASSLSGRPFNEQFF. The chain recombines TRBV7-3 with TRBJ2-1; 8 bases match TRBD2. The CDR3 sequence is 15 residues long. The V and J ends lost 1 base and 6 bases, in that order; junction bases with no gene match: 5. Looked up from germline, CDR1 is SGHTA and CDR2 is FQGTGA.